The 12 T cell receptor beta chains given below trace back to one sample, sequenced in a study of blood T cells in healthy people across ages. Sample-barcoded 5' priming and a J-beta primer mix drove a second PCR of about 7 to 11 cycles. From the 5' RACE reads, TCRdb called clonotypes with MiXCR, one entry per CDR3 protein. The repertoire holds roughly 1,000,000 distinct CDR3 sequences, with about 25% as singletons. The same sample was also studied in work on T cells of mothers and their children.

Source material: blood. Receptors originate from a girl between 2 and 10 years old in good health.

This clonotype was counted between two and nine times. J is TRBJ2-5 and V is TRBV15; 7 positions match TRBD2. The CDR3 contains 15 residues. CDR1 LNHNV and CDR2 YYDKDF come from the germline V gene (reference sequence). Trimming cost V 1 base and J 2 bases; bases outside gene matches: 4. CDR3 sequence (DNA): TGTGCCACCAGCAGAGGAACGGGGGGACAAGAGACCCAGTACTTC. This sequence encodes CATSRGTGGQETQYF. The full variable domain, rest sourced from reference TRBV15 and TRBJ2-5, is DAMVIQNPRYQVTQFGKPVTLSCSQTLNHNVMYWYQQKSSQAPKLLFHYYDKDFNNEADTPDNFQSRRPNTSFCFLDIRSPGLGDTAMYLCATSRGTGGQETQYFGPGTRLLVL.

V gene TRBV7-2 combines with J gene TRBJ2-7; 10 bases line up with TRBD2. There are 16 residues in the CDR3. The trim removed 1 base at V and 7 bases at J, leaving 10 bases unmatched. Germline V lookup: CDR1 SGHTA, CDR2 FQGNSA. CDR3 in DNA: TGTGCCAGCAGCTTAGATGTACTAGCGGGGATTCGAGAGCAGTACTTC. Amino acid sequence: CASSLDVLAGIREQYF.

There are a few counts of this clonotype. V gene TRBV6-1 combines with J gene TRBJ1-2; a weak D match, TRBD1 (5 bases). The germline V gene has CDR1 MNHNS and CDR2 SASEGT. Trimming removed 7 bases from V and 2 bases from J, with 20 bases in between. This CDR3 spans 16 amino acids. Here the CDR3 reads CASTRAVAGGNYGYTF. CDR3 coding DNA: TGTGCCAGCACTAGGGCGGTGGCTGGGGGGAACTATGGCTACACCTTC.

This rearrangement joins TRBV7-2 to TRBJ2-5; TRBD1 might be the D (6 bases). Judging by the DNA end, TRBJ2-7 fits better; the J call may be wrong. Looked up from germline, CDR1 is SGHTA and CDR2 is FQGNSA. This CDR3 is built from 16 residues. In nucleotides, the CDR3 is TGTGCCAGCAGCTTGTCAGGGGCGCAAATCGGGCACGAGCAGTACTTC. This translates into CASSLSGAQIGHEQYF.

The V call is TRBV20-1, the J call TRBJ2-1, with 16 bases matching TRBD2. In germline, CDR1 is DFQATT, CDR2 SNEGSKA (reference sequence). CDR3 length: 16 residues. V lost 0 bases and J lost 9; bases outside the gene matches: 5. CDR3 DNA: TGCAGTGCTAGAGATCCGGGACTAGCGGGAGGGACTGAGCAGTTCTTC. Translation: CSARDPGLAGGTEQFF.

This clonotype appeared a few times. Mismatch with germline at one junction end may stem from a read error. CDR3: CASSLAETTEAFF. The CDR3, as DNA: TGTGCCAGCAGTTTAGCAGAGACCACTGAAGCTTTCTTT. The chain employs TRBV7-6 and TRBJ1-1, with D hard to call. The germline CDR1 and CDR2 sequences are SGHVS and FNYEAQ. CDR3 size: 13 residues.

In its sample, this clonotype was seen a few times. This sequence joins TRBV7-2 and TRBJ2-3; weak D call: TRBD2 (6 bases). In germline, CDR1 is SGHTA, CDR2 FQGNSA. The CDR3 extends over 16 amino acids. The V end was cut by 5 bases, the J end by 0 bases, with 15 bases between. CDR3 sequence reads: CASSPRPSASTDTQYF. DNA of the CDR3: TGTGCCAGCAGCCCCCGCCCTAGCGCTAGCACAGATACGCAGTATTTT. Full variable domain (outside the CDR3, taken from reference TRBV7-2 and TRBJ2-3): GAGVSQSPSNKVTEKGKDVELRCDPISGHTALYWYRQSLGQGLEFLIYFQGNSAPDKSGLPSDRFSAERTGGSVSTLTIQRTQQEDSAVYLCASSPRPSASTDTQYFGPGTRLTVL.

The rearrangement links TRBV20-1 to TRBJ1-2, with unresolved D. This CDR3 is 12 amino acids long. Trimming shortened V by 0 bases and J by 7 bases, and 9 bases separated the two germline ends. Germline values: CDR1 DFQATT, CDR2 SNEGSKA (reference sequence). In nucleotides, the CDR3 is TGCAGTGCTAGAGATGGGGTCCGTGGCTACACCTTC. It specifies CSARDGVRGYTF.

This clonotype was recorded a few times. The chain recombines TRBV27 with TRBJ2-2; perhaps TRBD2 as D (6 bases). There are 16 residues in the CDR3. Looked up from germline, CDR1 is MNHEY and CDR2 is SMNVEV (reference sequence). Trimming removed 4 bases at V and 5 bases at J, with 17 bases between. Here the CDR3 reads CASSSSGTWGTGELFF. CDR3 bases: TGTGCCAGCAGTTCCTCCGGGACTTGGGGTACCGGGGAGCTGTTTTTT.

This clonotype showed up just a few times. A read error may produce the germline difference seen at one junction end. The chain couples TRBV12-3 or TRBV12-4 to TRBJ2-1; no clear D. This CDR3 comprises 13 residues. The CDR3 DNA sequence: TGTGCCAGCAGCACCGGACGAGCAGTCGGTCCTTCCTTC. Residues: CASSTGRAVGPSF.

This clonotype was counted between two and nine times. The chain employs TRBV29-1 and TRBJ2-1, with no clear D. CDR3 length: 13 amino acids. Germline values: CDR1 SQVTM, CDR2 ANQGSEA. The V end was cut by 1 base, the J end by 2 bases, with 6 bases between. This CDR3 reads CSVEVPTYNEQFF. As DNA, the CDR3 is TGCAGCGTTGAAGTTCCTACCTACAATGAGCAGTTCTTC.

A few counts support this clonotype. Mismatch with germline at one junction end may stem from a read error. The rearrangement uses TRBV10-3 and TRBJ2-5; 8 bases are shared with TRBD1. Per germline, CDR1 ENHRY and CDR2 SYGVKD. The CDR3 spans 13 residues. The CDR3 loop reads CAIRETGEEAQYF. CDR3 bases: TGTGCCATCAGGGAGACAGGGGAAGAGGCCCAGTACTTC.